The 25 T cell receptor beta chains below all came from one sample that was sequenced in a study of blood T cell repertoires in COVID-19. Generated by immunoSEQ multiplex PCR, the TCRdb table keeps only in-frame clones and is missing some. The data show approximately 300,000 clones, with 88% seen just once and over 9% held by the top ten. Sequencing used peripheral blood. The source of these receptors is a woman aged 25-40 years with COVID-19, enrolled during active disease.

CDR3 loop: CASSQGWTGFAETQYF. CDR3 bases: TGCGCCAGCAGCCAAGGGTGGACAGGGTTCGCCGAGACCCAGTACTTC. This rearrangement joins TRBV4-3 to TRBJ2-5; 8 bases line up with TRBD1. The CDR3 length is 16 residues. Germline V CDR1 and CDR2: LGHNA, YSLEER. After removal of 1 base from V and 5 bases from J, the junction contained 9 bases not matched to a gene.

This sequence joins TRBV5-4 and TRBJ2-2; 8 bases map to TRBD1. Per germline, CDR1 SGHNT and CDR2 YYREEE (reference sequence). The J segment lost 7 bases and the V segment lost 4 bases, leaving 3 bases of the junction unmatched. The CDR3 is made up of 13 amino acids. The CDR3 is CASSGGQVGELFF. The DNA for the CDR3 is TGTGCCAGCAGCGGGGGACAGGTCGGGGAGCTGTTTTTT.

DNA for the CDR3: TGTGCCAGCAGCCTCTCCGGACAGGGTGGAAACACCATATATTTT. Translated: CASSLSGQGGNTIYF. This chain connects TRBV11-2 to TRBJ1-3; 8 bases align to TRBD1. Looked up from germline, CDR1 is SGHAT and CDR2 is FQNNGV. The CDR3 is 15 residues long. J gave up 3 bases and V 5 bases, and 6 bases lay outside the gene matches.

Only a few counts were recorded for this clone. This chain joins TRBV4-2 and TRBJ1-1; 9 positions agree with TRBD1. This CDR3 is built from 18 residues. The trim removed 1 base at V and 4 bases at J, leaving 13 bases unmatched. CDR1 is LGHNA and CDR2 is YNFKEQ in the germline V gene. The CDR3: CASSQGPGTGFYGTEAFF. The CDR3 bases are TGTGCCAGCAGCCAAGGACCCGGGACAGGGTTCTATGGCACTGAAGCTTTCTTT.

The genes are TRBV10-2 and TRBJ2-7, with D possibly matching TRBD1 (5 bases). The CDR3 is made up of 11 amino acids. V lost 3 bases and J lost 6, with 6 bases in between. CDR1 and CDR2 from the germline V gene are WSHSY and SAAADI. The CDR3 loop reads CASSDRGEQYF. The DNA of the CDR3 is TGCGCCAGCAGTGATAGGGGCGAGCAGTACTTC.

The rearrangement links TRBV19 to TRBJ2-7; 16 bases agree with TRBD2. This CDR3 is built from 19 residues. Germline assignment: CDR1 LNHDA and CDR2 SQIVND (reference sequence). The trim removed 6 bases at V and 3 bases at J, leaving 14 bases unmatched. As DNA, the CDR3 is TGTGCCAGTAGCGAGCATATGGGACTAGCGGGAGGGCTTGACTACGAGCAGTACTTC. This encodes CASSEHMGLAGGLDYEQYF.

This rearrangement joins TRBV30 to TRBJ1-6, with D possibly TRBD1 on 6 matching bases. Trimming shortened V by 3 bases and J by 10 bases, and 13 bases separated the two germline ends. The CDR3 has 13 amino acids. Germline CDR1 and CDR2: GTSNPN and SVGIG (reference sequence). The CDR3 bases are TGTGCCTGGAGCGTAAACAGGGAATCACCCCTCCACTTT. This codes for CAWSVNRESPLHF.

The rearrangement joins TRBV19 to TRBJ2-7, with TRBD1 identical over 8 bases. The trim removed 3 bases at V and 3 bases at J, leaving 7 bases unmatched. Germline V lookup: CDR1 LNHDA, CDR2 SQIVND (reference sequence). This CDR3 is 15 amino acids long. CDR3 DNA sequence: TGTGCCAGTAGTATGCGTCGCGACAGGGGCTACGAGCAGTACTTC. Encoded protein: CASSMRRDRGYEQYF.

This CDR3 reads CASSLRTGGSETQYF. As DNA, the CDR3 is TGTGCCAGCAGCCTCCGGACAGGGGGCTCGGAGACCCAGTACTTC. The chain employs TRBV3-1 (or the pseudogene TRBV3-2) and TRBJ2-5; 11 bases map to TRBD1. CDR1 and CDR2 (germline): LGHDT, YNNKEL (reference sequence). The CDR3 spans 15 residues. Trimming removed 4 bases from V and 5 bases from J; junction bases left unmatched: 6.

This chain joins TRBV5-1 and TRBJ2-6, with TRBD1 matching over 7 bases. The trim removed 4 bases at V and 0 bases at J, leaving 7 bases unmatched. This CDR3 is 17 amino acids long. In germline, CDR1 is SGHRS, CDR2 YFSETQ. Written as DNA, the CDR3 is TGCGCCAGCAGCCCCCGGGACAGCTACTCTGGGGCCAACGTCCTGACTTTC. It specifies CASSPRDSYSGANVLTF.

The CDR3 here is CASSTDRDSNQPQHF. The DNA of the CDR3 is TGTGCCAGCAGTACCGACAGGGATAGCAATCAGCCCCAGCATTTT. This rearrangement joins TRBV6-5 to TRBJ1-5; the match to TRBD1 covers 7 bases. The CDR3 is 15 residues long. The V and J ends lost 5 bases and 0 bases, in that order; junction bases with no gene match: 4. Germline CDR1 is MNHEY and CDR2 is SVGAGI.

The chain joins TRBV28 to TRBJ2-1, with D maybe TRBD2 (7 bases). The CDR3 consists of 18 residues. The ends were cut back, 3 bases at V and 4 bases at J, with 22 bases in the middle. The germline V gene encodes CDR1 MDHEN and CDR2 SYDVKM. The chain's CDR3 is CASSFLGAAGPSYNEQFF. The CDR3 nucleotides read TGTGCCAGCAGTTTTTTGGGGGCAGCGGGACCTAGTTACAATGAGCAGTTCTTC.

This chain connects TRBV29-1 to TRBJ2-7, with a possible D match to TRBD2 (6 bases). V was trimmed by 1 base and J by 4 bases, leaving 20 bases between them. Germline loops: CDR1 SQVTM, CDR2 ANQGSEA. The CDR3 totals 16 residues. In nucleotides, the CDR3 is TGCAGCGTTGAAGCCCCGGGAAAGGGAGGAGAGTACGAGCAGTACTTC. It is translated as CSVEAPGKGGEYEQYF.

CDR3 amino acids: CASFGLDGAETQYF. In nucleotides, the CDR3 is TGTGCCAGCTTTGGACTAGATGGGGCAGAGACCCAGTACTTC. The chain couples TRBV18 to TRBJ2-5; 7 bases are a match to TRBD2. Germline V gene data show CDR1 as KGHSH and CDR2 as LQKENI. The CDR3 loop spans 14 amino acids. After removal of 7 bases from V and 4 bases from J, the junction contained 9 bases not matched to a gene.

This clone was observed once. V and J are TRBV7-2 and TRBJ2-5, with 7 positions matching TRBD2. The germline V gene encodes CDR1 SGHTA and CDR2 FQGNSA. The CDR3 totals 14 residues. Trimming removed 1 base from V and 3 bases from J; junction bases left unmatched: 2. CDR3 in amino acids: CASSLESGEETQYF. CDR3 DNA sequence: TGTGCCAGCAGCTTAGAAAGCGGGGAAGAGACCCAGTACTTC.

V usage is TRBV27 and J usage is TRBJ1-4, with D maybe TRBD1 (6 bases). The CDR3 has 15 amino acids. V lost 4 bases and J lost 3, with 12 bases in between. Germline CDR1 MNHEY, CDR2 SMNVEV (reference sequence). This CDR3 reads CASSSRGTANEKLFF. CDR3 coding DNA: TGTGCCAGCAGTTCCAGGGGTACAGCTAATGAAAAACTGTTTTTT. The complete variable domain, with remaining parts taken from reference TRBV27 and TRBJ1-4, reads EAQVTQNPRYLITVTGKKLTVTCSQNMNHEYMSWYRQDPGLGLRQIYYSMNVEVTDKGDVPEGYKVSRKEKRNFPLILESPSPNQTSLYFCASSSRGTANEKLFFGSGTQLSVL.

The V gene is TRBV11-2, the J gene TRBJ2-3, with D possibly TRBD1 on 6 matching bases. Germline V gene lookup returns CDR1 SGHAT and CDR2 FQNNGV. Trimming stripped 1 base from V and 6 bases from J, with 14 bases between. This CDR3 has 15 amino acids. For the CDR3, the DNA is TGTGCCAGCAGCTTAGCTGGGAGAAGGGGGGATACGCAGTATTTT. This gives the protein CASSLAGRRGDTQYF.

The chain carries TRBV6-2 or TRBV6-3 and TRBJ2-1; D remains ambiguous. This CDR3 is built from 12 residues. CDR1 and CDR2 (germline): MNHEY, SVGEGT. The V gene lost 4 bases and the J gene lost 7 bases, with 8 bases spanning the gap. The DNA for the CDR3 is TGTGCCAGCAGTTTAGCCCCGAATGAGCAGTTCTTC. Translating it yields CASSLAPNEQFF.

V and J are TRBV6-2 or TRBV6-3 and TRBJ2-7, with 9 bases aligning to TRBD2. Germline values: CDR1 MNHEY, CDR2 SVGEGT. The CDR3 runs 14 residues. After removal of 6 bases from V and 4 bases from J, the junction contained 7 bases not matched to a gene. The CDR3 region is CASSRGLAEYEQYF. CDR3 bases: TGTGCCAGCAGCCGGGGACTAGCAGAGTACGAGCAGTACTTC.

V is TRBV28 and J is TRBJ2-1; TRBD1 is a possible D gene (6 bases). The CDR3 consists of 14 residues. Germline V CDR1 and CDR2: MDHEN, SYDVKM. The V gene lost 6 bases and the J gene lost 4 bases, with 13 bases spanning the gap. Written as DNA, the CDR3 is TGTGCCAGCAGGGGGTGGGGGACATACAATGAGCAGTTCTTC. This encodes CASRGWGTYNEQFF.

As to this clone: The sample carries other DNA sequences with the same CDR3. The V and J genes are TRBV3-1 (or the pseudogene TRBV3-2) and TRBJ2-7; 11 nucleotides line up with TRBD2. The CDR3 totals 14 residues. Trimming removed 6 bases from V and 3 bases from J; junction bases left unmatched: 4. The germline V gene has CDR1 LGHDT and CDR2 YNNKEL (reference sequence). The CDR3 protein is CASSPGTSGYEQYF. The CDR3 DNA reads TGTGCCAGCAGTCCCGGGACTAGCGGCTACGAGCAGTACTTC.

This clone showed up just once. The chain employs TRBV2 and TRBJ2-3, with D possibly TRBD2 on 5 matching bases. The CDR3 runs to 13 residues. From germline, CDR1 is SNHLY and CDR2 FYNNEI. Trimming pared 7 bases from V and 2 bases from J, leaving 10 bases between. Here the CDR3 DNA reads TGTGCCAGCACGGGGATACCCACAGATACGCAGTATTTT. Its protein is CASTGIPTDTQYF.

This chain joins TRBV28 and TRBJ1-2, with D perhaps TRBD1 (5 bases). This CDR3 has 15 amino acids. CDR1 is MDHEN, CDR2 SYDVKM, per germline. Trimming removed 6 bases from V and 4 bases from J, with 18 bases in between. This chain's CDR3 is CASSRAGRSLYGYTF. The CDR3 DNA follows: TGTGCCAGCAGCCGCGCGGGACGGAGTCTCTATGGCTACACCTTC.

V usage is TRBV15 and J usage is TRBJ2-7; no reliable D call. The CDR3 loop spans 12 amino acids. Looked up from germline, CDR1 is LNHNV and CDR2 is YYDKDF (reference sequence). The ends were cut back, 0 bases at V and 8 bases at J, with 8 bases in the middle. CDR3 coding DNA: TGTGCCACCAGCAGAGATTTCTCCCAGCAGTACTTC. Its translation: CATSRDFSQQYF.

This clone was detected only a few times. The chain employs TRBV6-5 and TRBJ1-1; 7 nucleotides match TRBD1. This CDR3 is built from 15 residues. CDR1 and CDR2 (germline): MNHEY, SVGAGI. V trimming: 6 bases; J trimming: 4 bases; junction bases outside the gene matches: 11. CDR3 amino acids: CASRLKGAESTEAFF. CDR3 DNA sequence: TGTGCCAGCAGACTAAAGGGGGCAGAAAGCACTGAAGCTTTCTTT.